This T cell receptor (beta chain) originates from a study of OX40 agonist ivuxolimab in advanced cancers. To note about this clone: Antigen specificity is unknown.

The CDR3 has 14 residues. Findings of the study overall: Both CD4+ and CD8+ T cell populations in blood had undergone clonal expansion by week 6 at 0.1 to 3.0 mg/kg.

Sequencing was performed with immunoSEQ multiplex PCR; in TCRdb, only in-frame clones are kept and a portion is missing. The sample lists about 50,000 clones; about 87% were seen once. This receptor was obtained from an adult with an advanced solid tumor such as melanoma, head and neck, liver or kidney cancer. The material was CD4+ or CD8+ T cells sorted from blood, obtained in a trial of the OX40 agonist ivuxolimab. This chain uses TRBV21-1 with TRBJ1-5; the table's D gene call, TRBD1, was not cross checked with the DNA. TRBV21-1 is a pseudogene. The CDR3 sequence is CASTQRGPGQPQHF. CDR3 nucleotide sequence: TGTGCCAGCACCCAAAGGGGGCCGGGTCAGCCCCAGCATTTT.